This T cell receptor beta chain was sequenced for a study of cytomegalovirus exposure and HLA in healthy donors. Study-wide background: There were nearly 120 million unique TCR beta sequences, drawn from roughly 200 million T cells, in an earlier analysis. General study points: In a later analysis, at a false discovery rate of 0.05, over 15,000 TCR beta sequences were associated with HLA alleles. The authors listed approximately 150 TCR beta chains as cytomegalovirus-associated. Rarity held for most TCR sequences, but there were some public TCRs that occurred in many donors.

Notes on this clone: Its antigen is not known.

The CDR3 runs 14 residues. V was pared by 4 bases and J by 8 bases, with 5 bases of the junction left unmatched. Per germline, CDR1 SNHLY and CDR2 FYNNEI. The PCR was carried out with 60 Vbeta primers and 13 Jbeta primers. Method: immunoSEQ multiplex PCR; TCRdb's copy keeps in-frame clones and lacks some. The table has fewer than 250,000 clones, roughly 80% seen once. The material sequenced was PBMCs. The rearrangement links TRBV2 to TRBJ2-1; TRBD2 aligns across 10 bases. The receptor was isolated from a woman in her twenties or thirties in good health and CMV-seropositive. The CDR3, as DNA: TGTGCCAGCAGTGCCCTAGCGGGAGTGGATGAGCAGTTCTTC. Translation: CASSALAGVDEQFF.